This T cell receptor beta chain originates from a study of tissue T cells after allogeneic stem cell transplantation. Time point indicated: mouse harvest day 7 after allogeneic transplant. The graft held 10^6 splenic CD5+ T cells and 10^7 T-cell-depleted bone marrow cells. Tissues came from B6→BALB/c major-mismatch GVHD mice at day 7 or 14. Concerning this clone itself: Its antigen is still unknown. Germline and genes here are mouse. Coverage ceases 1 residue before the CDR3 finishes, and the germline J gene fills in the end.

Study-wide results and caveats: Across patients, clones rarely overlapped, yet motif clusters were shared tissue-specifically. Within patients, tissue anatomy strongly shaped TCR repertoire composition.

TCRbeta CDR3 was sequenced at survey depth with template counts. Clones were sequenced by immunoSEQ multiplex PCR, and TCRdb holds only the in-frame ones, with some missing. The data hold some 6,600 clones, with around 50% observed a single time. Germline V gene lookup returns CDR1 KGHTA and CDR2 FQNQQP. This CDR3 is 15 amino acids long. The sequence was collected from a female BALB/c mouse given C57BL/6 T cells with graft-versus-host disease after an allogeneic hematopoietic cell transplant. The sequenced sample was gut tissue. The chain has TRBV23 and TRBJ2-7; the DNA was not used to check the table's D call, TRBD2. The covered CDR3 bases are TGCTCCAGCAGTCAATCGGACTGGGGTTCCTATGAACAGTAC. Amino acids: CSSSQSDWGSYEQY. The complete CDR3 reads CSSSQSDWGSYEQYF. The full variable domain, with the rest looked up from reference TRBV23 and TRBJ2-7, is DAAVTQKPRYLIKMKGQEAEMKCIPEKGHTAVFWYQQKQSKELKFLIYFQNQQPLDQIDMVKERFSAVCPSSSLCSLGIRTCEAEDSALYLCSSSQSDWGSYEQYFGPGTRLTVL.